This T cell receptor beta chain originates from a study of T cell responses to AZD1222 COVID-19 vaccine. Points from the study as a whole: Spike-specific TCR breadth and depth both grew after two AZD1222 doses. The reported proportion of spike-specific TCRs targeting unmutated variant regions was nearly half. Baseline testing showed seropositivity in only a handful of AZD1222 recipients.

In the case of this clone: Its specificity is not known.

Trimming removed 6 bases at V and 1 base at J, with 9 bases between. CDR3 length equals 13 residues. Here immunoSEQ multiplex PCR was the method, and the copy in TCRdb shows in-frame clones only, minus some. The sample includes 120,000 or so clones, approximately 91% of them seen just once. The chain employs TRBV12-3 or TRBV12-4 and TRBJ1-2, with no clear D. The clonotype originates from an adult in good health. The sequences come from peripheral blood, collected on day 0 of AZD1222 vaccination. The CDR3 nucleotides read TGTGCCAGCAGCCAGGCTTATAACTATGGCTACACCTTC. Its translation is CASSQAYNYGYTF.